A single sample is the source of the 14 T cell receptor beta chains below, sequenced in a study of blood T cell repertoires in COVID-19. Measured with immunoSEQ multiplex PCR; TCRdb has only the in-frame clones, and not every one. The table includes 20,000 to 25,000 clones, 65% to 80% detected once. Sequencing input: peripheral blood. The receptor source for this set is a human donor in a cohort sampled during active or convalescent COVID-19.

V usage is TRBV5-5 and J usage is TRBJ1-6, with D unclear. V dropped 0 bases and J dropped 6 bases, with 4 bases sitting between them. CDR1 SGHKS and CDR2 YYEKEE come from the germline V gene (reference sequence). CDR3 length: 13 amino acids. The CDR3 loop reads CASSLGVNSPLHF. The CDR3 DNA reads TGTGCCAGCAGCTTGGGAGTTAATTCACCCCTCCACTTT.

This clone was counted only a few times. The chain combines TRBV20-1 with TRBJ2-3; D perhaps matches TRBD1 (5 bases). Per germline, CDR1 DFQATT and CDR2 SNEGSKA (reference sequence). The CDR3 runs 11 residues. Trimming left V 0 bases short and J 11 bases short, with 9 bases between. In DNA form, the CDR3 reads TGCAGTGCTAGAGATGGGCAGGGGCAGTATTTT. As protein: CSARDGQGQYF.

V usage is TRBV5-6 and J usage is TRBJ1-2; D possibly corresponds to TRBD1 (6 bases). From germline, CDR1 is SGHDT and CDR2 YYEEEE. This CDR3 contains 15 residues. V lost 6 bases and J lost 8, with 23 bases in between. In nucleotides, the CDR3 is TGTGCCAGCAATCTGCGGGGGGCGAAAGGGCCCGGCTACACCTTC. Translation gives CASNLRGAKGPGYTF.

This clone was detected only a few times. The chain is built from TRBV7-9 and TRBJ1-4; D possibly corresponds to TRBD1 (6 bases). Germline CDR1 and CDR2: SEHNR and FQNEAQ (reference sequence). V was pared by 5 bases and J by 7 bases, with 14 bases between. This CDR3 spans 14 amino acids. The CDR3 region is CASSLVRGVEKLFF. The CDR3 DNA follows: TGTGCCAGCAGCCTGGTCAGGGGAGTTGAAAAACTGTTTTTT.

This chain joins TRBV20-1 and TRBJ2-7; D perhaps matches TRBD2 (5 bases). The V and J ends lost 3 bases and 7 bases respectively, with 16 bases between them. This CDR3 spans 13 amino acids. Germline V CDR1 and CDR2: DFQATT, SNEGSKA (reference sequence). Here the CDR3 DNA reads TGCAGTGCTAGTACCCAGGTAGCGAAAGAGCAGTACTTC. This gives the protein CSASTQVAKEQYF.

This chain uses TRBV6-5 with TRBJ1-1; 7 bases are shared with TRBD1. Unmatched junction bases numbered 7, after V lost 3 bases and J lost 9 bases. Germline values: CDR1 MNHEY, CDR2 SVGAGI. This CDR3 region has 13 residues. The CDR3 coding sequence is TGTGCCAGCAGTTATACCGGGACAGACAAAGCTTTCTTT. Amino acid sequence: CASSYTGTDKAFF.

This clone was detected once. The V call is TRBV19, the J call TRBJ2-1; D is unclear. The germline V gene has CDR1 LNHDA and CDR2 SQIVND (reference sequence). V dropped 6 bases and J dropped 9 bases, with 12 bases sitting between them. This CDR3 comprises 12 residues. The CDR3 reads CASSPPGPEQFF. Written as DNA, the CDR3 is TGTGCCAGTAGCCCTCCAGGCCCTGAGCAGTTCTTC.

This chain uses TRBV5-4 with TRBJ1-1, with 11 bases matching TRBD1. Trimming removed 1 base from V and 5 bases from J; junction bases left unmatched: 4. From germline, CDR1 is SGHNT and CDR2 YYREEE (reference sequence). The CDR3 sequence is 15 residues long. The CDR3 reads CASSLPGQGVTEAFF. For the CDR3, the DNA is TGTGCCAGCAGCTTGCCGGGACAGGGGGTTACTGAAGCTTTCTTT.

The V call is TRBV28, the J call TRBJ2-3; TRBD1 might be the D (6 bases). Germline V gene data show CDR1 as MDHEN and CDR2 as SYDVKM. With 8 bases removed from V and 2 bases from J, the gap between germline ends came to 11 bases. This CDR3 spans 13 amino acids. The DNA of the CDR3 is TGTGCCAGCCAGGGGTACTACACAGATACGCAGTATTTT. This encodes CASQGYYTDTQYF. Full variable domain (rest looked up from reference TRBV28 and TRBJ2-3): DVKVTQSSRYLVKRTGEKVFLECVQDMDHENMFWYRQDPGLGLRLIYFSYDVKMKEKGDIPEGYSVSREKKERFSLILESASTNQTSMYLCASQGYYTDTQYFGPGTRLTVL.

V usage is TRBV5-1 and J usage is TRBJ2-7; 9 nucleotides match TRBD1. V lost 4 bases and J lost 3; bases outside the gene matches: 14. The CDR3 totals 17 residues. The germline V gene has CDR1 SGHRS and CDR2 YFSETQ. The CDR3 spells CASSLRLRGQGGYEQYF. The CDR3 DNA sequence: TGCGCCAGCAGCCTACGATTGAGGGGACAGGGAGGCTACGAGCAGTACTTC.

This clone was recorded only once. This chain uses TRBV2 with TRBJ1-4, with D maybe TRBD1 (5 bases). Germline V gene lookup returns CDR1 SNHLY and CDR2 FYNNEI. V was cut by 7 bases and J by 8 bases, with 17 bases left in between. The CDR3 runs 14 residues. CDR3 region: CASKGGLEGEKLFF. The CDR3, as DNA: TGTGCCAGCAAAGGAGGGCTGGAGGGGGAAAAACTGTTTTTT.

The chain has TRBV5-4 and TRBJ1-1; 10 bases fit TRBD1. This CDR3 contains 17 residues. Losses at the gene ends were 2 bases for V and 0 bases for J; bases not matched to a gene: 7. Germline CDR1 reads SGHNT; CDR2 reads YYREEE (reference sequence). The CDR3 DNA is TGTGCCAGCAGCTTAGGACAGGGGGTCCCCATGAACACTGAAGCTTTCTTT. It specifies CASSLGQGVPMNTEAFF.

This clone turned up a few times. The V call is TRBV7-9, the J call TRBJ2-5; TRBD2 aligns across 8 bases. The J segment lost 5 bases and the V segment lost 7 bases, leaving 9 bases of the junction unmatched. The V gene's germline CDR1 is SEHNR and CDR2 FQNEAQ (reference sequence). There are 14 residues in the CDR3. For the CDR3, the DNA is TGTGCCAGCACCAACCGGGGGGGCGGGGAGACCCAGTACTTC. Translation gives CASTNRGGGETQYF.

This chain joins TRBV5-1 and TRBJ2-1; 13 bases match TRBD2. Germline values: CDR1 SGHRS, CDR2 YFSETQ. V lost 4 bases to trimming and J lost 10 bases; unmatched junction nucleotides: 8. CDR3 length: 15 amino acids. CDR3 amino acids: CASSLQRTSGGEQFF. CDR3 nucleotides: TGCGCCAGCAGCCTACAGCGGACTAGCGGGGGAGAGCAGTTCTTC.